This T cell receptor (beta chain) derives from a study of cytomegalovirus exposure and HLA in healthy donors. Whole-study findings and limits: Among TCR beta chains, those listed as cytomegalovirus-associated numbered over 150. Some V segments, including TRBV6-2 and TRBV6-3, were excluded as indistinguishable.

Worth noting for this clone: Its antigen is currently unknown.

In the PCR, 60 Vbeta and 13 Jbeta primers were used. Original methodology: In a later analysis, the count reached 74 million or so unique TCR beta chains, with 10 million to 14 million shared. Assay: immunoSEQ multiplex PCR; the TCRdb copy retains only in-frame clones and omits some. V and J calls and clone size are given by that table; D and trimming were obtained from the DNA. The sample has 150,000 to 200,000 clones, 77% seen once. CDR1 and CDR2 (germline): SGDLS, YYNGEE. Trimming removed 4 bases from V and 0 bases from J; junction bases left unmatched: 7. This CDR3 has 16 residues. The donors gave bone marrow, and they were healthy.

The chain uses TRBV9 and TRBJ2-1, with TRBD2 matching 7 bases. This sequence was found in a woman in her thirties in good health and CMV-seropositive. What was sequenced was PBMCs. The CDR3: CASSTSAGNSYNEQFF. CDR3 nucleotides: TGTGCCAGCAGCACATCAGCGGGAAACTCCTACAATGAGCAGTTCTTC.